This passage covers 24 T cell receptor beta chains from one sample sequenced in a study of T cell repertoires in cytomegalovirus infection. These receptors' antigens are unknown. TCRdb re-derived calls from the reads in MiXCR, one entry per CDR3 protein. The sample contains roughly 150,000 distinct CDR3 sequences, 20% to 25% of which appear only once. The source material was CD8+ T cells from cultured PBMCs, sampled from culture after CMV antigen stimulation. The receptors derive from a human donor in good health (CMV status not recorded). Some clones in this sample may be carry-over from other donors' samples.

The chain uses TRBV7-9 and TRBJ1-1, with D tentatively TRBD1 (6 bases). This CDR3 is 14 amino acids long. Germline V gives CDR1 SEHNR, CDR2 FQNEAQ (reference sequence). V lost 7 bases to trimming and J lost 6 bases, with 18 bases between them. The CDR3 here is CASTLGGLWAEAFF. The CDR3 coding sequence is TGTGCCAGCACCCTAGGGGGACTCTGGGCTGAAGCTTTCTTT.

This clonotype ranks as medium-sized (0.01 to 0.1%). This chain uses TRBV7-6 with TRBJ1-2; no clear D gene. Looked up from germline, CDR1 is SGHVS and CDR2 is FNYEAQ. This CDR3 region has 14 residues. V gave up 1 base and J gave up 7 bases, with 13 bases separating them. CDR3 in DNA: TGTGCCAGCAGCTTAGTTGGAGGATCCCGTGGCTACACCTTC. It specifies CASSLVGGSRGYTF.

The rearrangement uses TRBV7-8 and TRBJ1-5; D unresolved. The CDR3 length is 14 residues. Germline CDR1 is SGHVS and CDR2 is FQNEAQ. Trimming cost V 2 bases and J 0 bases, with 5 bases left between them. The CDR3 spells CASSLRPSNQPQHF. As DNA, the CDR3 is TGTGCCAGCAGCTTAAGGCCTAGCAATCAGCCCCAGCATTTT.

J is TRBJ1-5 and V is TRBV6-2 or TRBV6-3; D possibly corresponds to TRBD1 (6 bases). Germline CDR1 is MNHEY and CDR2 is SVGEGT. The CDR3 covers 17 residues. Trimming stripped 5 bases from V and 0 bases from J, with 17 bases between. CDR3 sequence: CASSPRRDTGSNQPQHF. The CDR3, as DNA: TGTGCCAGCAGTCCGCGCCGGGACACCGGTAGCAATCAGCCCCAGCATTTT.

This clonotype was detected only a few times. The junction departs from germline at one end; a sequencing error may be responsible. This rearrangement joins TRBV7-6 to TRBJ2-1; D not certain. This CDR3 is built from 13 residues. Germline loops: CDR1 SGHVS, CDR2 FNYEAQ. CDR3 protein: CASSLARYNEQFF. Here the CDR3 DNA reads TGTGCTAGCAGCTTAGCCCGCTACAATGAGCAGTTCTTC.

This clonotype was seen a handful of times. This chain uses TRBV7-2 with TRBJ1-2; 11 bases fit TRBD1. Germline V gene sequence: CDR1 SGHTA, CDR2 FQGNSA. V gave up 5 bases and J gave up 3 bases; unmatched junction bases: 2. The CDR3 has 14 amino acids. The CDR3 DNA reads TGTGCCAGCAGCGCGGGACAGGGGGACTATGGCTACACCTTC. Its protein product is CASSAGQGDYGYTF.

This clonotype was counted at least ten times. The CDR3 nucleotides read TGTGCCAGCAGTTACTCCCCCTGGGATGAGCAGTTCTTC. Translation gives CASSYSPWDEQFF. J is TRBJ2-1 and V is TRBV6-5; unclear D gene. The CDR3 is made up of 13 amino acids. Trimming took 0 bases from V and 8 from J, leaving 8 bases between them. Germline V gene sequence: CDR1 MNHEY, CDR2 SVGAGI.

This clonotype was seen a few times. The chain joins TRBV12-5 to TRBJ1-5; D gene ambiguous. V was pared by 3 bases and J by 8 bases, with 14 bases between. This CDR3 has 14 residues. Germline V lookup: CDR1 LGHNT, CDR2 FRNRAP. In DNA form, the CDR3 reads TGTGCTAGTGGTTTCCCCGGTGGGAGGGAGCCCCAGCATTTT. This encodes CASGFPGGREPQHF.

With regard to this clonotype: One end of the junction is discordant with germline, which a read error may explain. This CDR3 is CASSLGGQGMNF. The DNA for the CDR3 is TGTGCCAGCAGCTTAGGCGGGCAGGGGATGAATTTT. The chain is built from TRBV7-9 and TRBJ2-3, with a possible D match to TRBD1 (6 bases). This CDR3 has 12 amino acids. Germline V gene sequence: CDR1 SEHNR, CDR2 FQNEAQ (reference sequence).

This clonotype was observed a handful of times. The chain employs TRBV7-9 and TRBJ2-2; D gene ambiguous. This CDR3 spans 16 amino acids. The germline V gene encodes CDR1 SEHNR and CDR2 FQNEAQ (reference sequence). V shed 1 base and J shed 6 bases, with 15 bases lying between them. CDR3 sequence (DNA): TGTGCCAGCAGCTTAGAAGGATGGCAGATCTCCGGGGAGCTGTTTTTT. Translated, it gives CASSLEGWQISGELFF. The variable domain in full, completed from reference TRBV7-9 and TRBJ2-2, reads DTGVSQNPRHKITKRGQNVTFRCDPISEHNRLYWYRQTLGQGPEFLTYFQNEAQLEKSRLLSDRFSAERPKGSFSTLEIQRTEQGDSAMYLCASSLEGWQISGELFFGEGSRLTVL.

The chain is built from TRBV7-9 and TRBJ1-2, with TRBD1 matching 7 bases. V shed 4 bases, J shed 3 bases, and the junction held 11 bases outside the gene matches. CDR1 is SEHNR, CDR2 FQNEAQ, per germline (reference sequence). The CDR3 is 16 amino acids. CDR3 DNA sequence: TGTGCCAGCAGCTCCGGGACAGCCTGGGGCCACTATGGCTACACCTTC. Its translation is CASSSGTAWGHYGYTF.

This chain uses TRBV6-1 with TRBJ1-1; D perhaps matches TRBD1 (5 bases). The CDR3 extends over 17 amino acids. Germline V gene data show CDR1 as MNHNS and CDR2 as SASEGT. V was clipped by 1 base and J by 0 bases, with 15 bases between them. The CDR3 DNA reads as TGTGCCAGCAGTGAAGTTATACGCAGGGTAATGAACACTGAAGCTTTCTTT. It specifies CASSEVIRRVMNTEAFF.

This chain uses TRBV5-1 with TRBJ1-3; D may be TRBD1 (5 bases). CDR3 length: 15 amino acids. CDR1 and CDR2 (germline): SGHRS, YFSETQ. Trimming took 4 bases from V and 0 from J, leaving 11 bases between them. The CDR3 bases are TGCGCCAGCAGCCCGGACACATACTCTGGAAACACCATATATTTT. This gives the protein CASSPDTYSGNTIYF.

V and J are TRBV7-2 and TRBJ1-6; D is uncertain. The CDR3 totals 17 residues. CDR1 SGHTA and CDR2 FQGNSA come from the germline V gene. V was trimmed by 7 bases and J by 0 bases, leaving 16 bases between them. This CDR3 is CASTGDIVLSYNSPLHF. CDR3 DNA: TGTGCCAGCACCGGGGATATAGTTCTCTCCTATAATTCACCCCTCCACTTT.

The chain couples TRBV7-2 to TRBJ2-1, with 14 bases matching TRBD2. Germline V CDR1 and CDR2: SGHTA, FQGNSA. There are 20 residues in the CDR3. The J segment lost 2 bases and the V segment lost 4 bases, leaving 13 bases of the junction unmatched. CDR3 region: CASSSPGLAGVILTYNEQFF. The CDR3 coding sequence is TGTGCCAGCAGCTCTCCGGGACTAGCGGGGGTCATACTTACCTACAATGAGCAGTTCTTC.

The table lists this clonotype with a few counts. J is TRBJ1-2 and V is TRBV7-6, with TRBD1 identical over 7 bases. Germline CDR1 SGHVS, CDR2 FNYEAQ. This CDR3 spans 13 amino acids. J gave up 2 bases and V 6 bases, and 3 bases lay outside the gene matches. The CDR3 DNA reads TGTGCCAGCAGTGGACAGGCGAACTATGGCTACACCTTC. This sequence encodes CASSGQANYGYTF.

The chain uses TRBV6-6 and TRBJ1-4; 9 bases are shared with TRBD1. The length of the CDR3 is 15 residues. Germline CDR1 and CDR2: MNHNY and SVGAGI (reference sequence). V gave up 4 bases and J gave up 6 bases; unmatched junction bases: 6. The CDR3: CASSSRRTGDEKLFF. The CDR3 bases are TGTGCCAGCAGTTCCCGGCGGACAGGGGATGAAAAACTGTTTTTT.

The chain couples TRBV20-1 to TRBJ2-1; TRBD2 matches 10 bases. The CDR3 is 16 amino acids. J lost 9 bases, V lost 8 bases, and 19 bases had no gene match. Germline V gene lookup returns CDR1 DFQATT and CDR2 SNEGSKA (reference sequence). CDR3 sequence (DNA): TGCAGTCCGATCCTGGACCTAGCGGGGGTGATGGGTGAGCAGTTCTTC. This translates into CSPILDLAGVMGEQFF.

J is TRBJ1-2 and V is TRBV4-2; tentative D call: TRBD1 (5 bases). V was trimmed by 4 bases and J by 4 bases, leaving 13 bases between them. CDR1 is LGHNA, CDR2 YNFKEQ, per germline. This CDR3 spans 14 amino acids. Here the CDR3 reads CASSPHRDGYGYTF. The CDR3 nucleotides read TGTGCCAGCAGCCCCCACCGGGACGGCTATGGCTACACCTTC.

The rearrangement joins TRBV5-8 to TRBJ1-5, with D possibly matching TRBD1 (6 bases). The germline CDR1 and CDR2 sequences are SGHTS and YDEGEE. V lost 2 bases and J lost 2, with 14 bases in between. The CDR3 covers 16 residues. Here the CDR3 reads CASSLPAAGGNQPQHF. CDR3 bases: TGTGCCAGCAGCTTACCGGCGGCAGGGGGCAATCAGCCCCAGCATTTT.

V gene TRBV7-8 combines with J gene TRBJ1-2, with D perhaps TRBD1 (5 bases). The CDR3 consists of 14 residues. CDR1 and CDR2 (germline): SGHVS, FQNEAQ. Trimming cost V 3 bases and J 4 bases, with 12 bases left between them. The CDR3 DNA sequence: TGTGCCAGCAGCTTGGGCCACGGGGCCTATGGCTACACCTTC. Translation: CASSLGHGAYGYTF.

The table lists this clonotype with a few counts. V and J are TRBV6-1 and TRBJ1-5; D perhaps matches TRBD1 (5 bases). This CDR3 has 15 residues. Germline CDR1 reads MNHNS; CDR2 reads SASEGT. V lost 6 bases to trimming and J lost 0 bases, with 12 bases between them. DNA of the CDR3: TGTGCCAGCAGCCTGGGACCCTATAGCAATCAGCCCCAGCATTTT. Protein product: CASSLGPYSNQPQHF.

The chain carries TRBV10-3 and TRBJ2-7, with 11 bases aligning to TRBD1. Germline lookup yields CDR1 ENHRY and CDR2 SYGVKD. The CDR3 contains 14 residues. J lost 2 bases, V lost 6 bases, and 3 bases had no gene match. The CDR3 sequence: CAIRPGQGAYEQYF. The CDR3 nucleotides are TGTGCCATCAGGCCGGGACAGGGGGCCTACGAGCAGTACTTC.

A few counts support this clonotype. This rearrangement joins TRBV7-2 to TRBJ2-3; 10 bases fit TRBD2. V shed 2 bases, J shed 5 bases, and the junction held 7 bases outside the gene matches. There are 16 residues in the CDR3. Germline V gene lookup returns CDR1 SGHTA and CDR2 FQGNSA. The CDR3 bases are TGTGCCAGCAGCTTATATGCTAGCGGGGGTAGAGATACGCAGTATTTT. Translating it yields CASSLYASGGRDTQYF.